This TCR beta chain is from a study of identical twins. Study-wide points: The more abundant beta clonotypes in cord blood had fewer insertions, and memory repertoires did not show this. Out-of-frame beta chain sequences displayed weaker excess sharing between twins.

The cDNA had a unique molecular identifier and a template-switch universal primer site. TCRdb analysed the 5' RACE reads with MiXCR anew, one entry per CDR3 protein. The sample includes about 200,000 distinct CDR3 sequences, roughly 10% seen only once; the top ten take over 8%. About this clonotype: Its antigen is currently unknown. A junction end diverges from the germline sequence, so it may reflect a read error.

CDR1 is SGHAT and CDR2 is FQNNGV in the germline V gene. The CDR3 sequence is 16 residues long. The receptor's source is a man aged 45-65 years in good health. The material sequenced was memory T cells sorted from blood. This sequence joins TRBV11-2 and TRBJ2-2; 14 nucleotides match TRBD2. CDR3: CASSNLYGTSGRELSF. CDR3 nucleotides: TGTGCCAGCAGCAACCTTTACGGGACTAGCGGGAGAGAGCTGTCTTTT. The full variable domain, with the rest looked up from reference TRBV11-2 and TRBJ2-2, is EAGVAQSPRYKIIEKRQSVAFWCNPISGHATLYWYQQILGQGPKLLIQFQNNGVVDDSQLPKDRFSAERLKGVDSTLKIQPAKLEDSAVYLCASSNLYGTSGRELSFGEGSRLTVL.